This T cell receptor beta chain was sequenced during a study of blood T cell repertoires in COVID-19. This table comes from immunoSEQ multiplex PCR, and its TCRdb copy is limited to in-frame clones, with some not included. The table records approximately 220,000 clones, roughly 85% of them present only once. In germline, CDR1 is MDHEN, CDR2 SYDVKM. This CDR3 comprises 14 residues. V lost 5 bases to trimming and J lost 3 bases; unmatched junction nucleotides: 5. The receptor was derived from a woman aged 40-49 years with active or convalescent COVID-19. The sequenced sample was peripheral blood. The genes are TRBV28 and TRBJ2-7, with TRBD2 matching 9 bases. The CDR3 loop is CASSLGRGGYEQYF. The CDR3 DNA sequence: TGTGCCAGCAGTCTCGGGCGGGGGGGCTACGAGCAGTACTTC.